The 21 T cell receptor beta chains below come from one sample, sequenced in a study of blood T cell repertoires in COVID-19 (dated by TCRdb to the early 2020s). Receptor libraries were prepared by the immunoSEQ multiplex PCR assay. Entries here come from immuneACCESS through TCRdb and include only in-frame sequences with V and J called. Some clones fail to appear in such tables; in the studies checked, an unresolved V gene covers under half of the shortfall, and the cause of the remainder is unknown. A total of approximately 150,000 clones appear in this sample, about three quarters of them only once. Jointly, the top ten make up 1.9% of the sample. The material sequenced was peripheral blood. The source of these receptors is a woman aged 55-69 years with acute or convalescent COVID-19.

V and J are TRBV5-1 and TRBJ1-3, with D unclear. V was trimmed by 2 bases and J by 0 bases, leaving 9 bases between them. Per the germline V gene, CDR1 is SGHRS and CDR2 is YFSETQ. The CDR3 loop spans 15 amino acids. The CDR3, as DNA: TGCGCCAGCAGCTTAACTAAAGCCTCTGGAAACACCATATATTTT. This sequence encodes CASSLTKASGNTIYF.

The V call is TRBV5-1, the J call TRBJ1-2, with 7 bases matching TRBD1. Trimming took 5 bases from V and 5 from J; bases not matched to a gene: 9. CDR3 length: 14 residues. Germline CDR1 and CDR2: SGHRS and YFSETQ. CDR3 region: CASSLRTGLYGYTF. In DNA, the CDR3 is TGCGCCAGCAGTTTGCGGACAGGCCTTTATGGCTACACCTTC.

CDR3 loop: CASSFGTNYEQYF. The CDR3, as DNA: TGCGCCAGCAGCTTCGGGACTAACTACGAGCAGTACTTC. The chain is built from TRBV5-1 and TRBJ2-7, with 7 bases matching TRBD2. The trim removed 2 bases at V and 3 bases at J, leaving 2 bases unmatched. The CDR3 is 13 amino acids. CDR1 is SGHRS, CDR2 YFSETQ, per germline. The full variable domain, its missing parts supplied by reference TRBV5-1 and TRBJ2-7, is KAGVTQTPRYLIKTRGQQVTLSCSPISGHRSVSWYQQTPGQGLQFLFEYFSETQRNKGNFPGRFSGRQFSNSRSEMNVSTLELGDSALYLCASSFGTNYEQYFGPGTRLTVT.

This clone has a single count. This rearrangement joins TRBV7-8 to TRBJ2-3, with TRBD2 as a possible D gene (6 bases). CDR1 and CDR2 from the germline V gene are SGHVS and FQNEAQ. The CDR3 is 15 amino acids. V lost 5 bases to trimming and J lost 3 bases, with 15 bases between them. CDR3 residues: CASSPLGRSTDTQYF. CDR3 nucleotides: TGTGCCAGCAGCCCCTTAGGGAGGTCGACAGATACGCAGTATTTT.

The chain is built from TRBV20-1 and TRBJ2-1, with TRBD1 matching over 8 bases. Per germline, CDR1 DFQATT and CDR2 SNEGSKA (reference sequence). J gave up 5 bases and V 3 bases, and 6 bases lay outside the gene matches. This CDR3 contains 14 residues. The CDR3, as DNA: TGCAGTGCTAGTCGGGACAGGTGGAACAATGAGCAGTTCTTC. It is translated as CSASRDRWNNEQFF.

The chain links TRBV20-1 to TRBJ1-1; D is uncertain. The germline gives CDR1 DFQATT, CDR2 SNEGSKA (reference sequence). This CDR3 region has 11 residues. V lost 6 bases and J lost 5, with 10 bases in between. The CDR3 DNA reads TGCAGTGCCCATCGAGGGACTGAAGCTTTCTTT. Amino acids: CSAHRGTEAFF.

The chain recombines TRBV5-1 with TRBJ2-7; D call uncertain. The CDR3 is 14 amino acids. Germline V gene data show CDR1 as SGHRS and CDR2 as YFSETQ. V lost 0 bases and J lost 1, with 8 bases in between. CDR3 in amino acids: CASSLVVGSYEQYF. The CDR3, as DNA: TGCGCCAGCAGCTTGGTAGTCGGTTCCTACGAGCAGTACTTC. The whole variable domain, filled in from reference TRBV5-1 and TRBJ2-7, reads KAGVTQTPRYLIKTRGQQVTLSCSPISGHRSVSWYQQTPGQGLQFLFEYFSETQRNKGNFPGRFSGRQFSNSRSEMNVSTLELGDSALYLCASSLVVGSYEQYFGPGTRLTVT.

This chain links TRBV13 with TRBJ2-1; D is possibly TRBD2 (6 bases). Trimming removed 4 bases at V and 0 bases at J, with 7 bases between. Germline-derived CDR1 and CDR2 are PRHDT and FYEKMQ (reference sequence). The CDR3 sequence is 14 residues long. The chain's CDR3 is CASSSTSSYNEQFF. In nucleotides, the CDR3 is TGTGCCAGCAGCTCGACTAGCTCCTACAATGAGCAGTTCTTC.

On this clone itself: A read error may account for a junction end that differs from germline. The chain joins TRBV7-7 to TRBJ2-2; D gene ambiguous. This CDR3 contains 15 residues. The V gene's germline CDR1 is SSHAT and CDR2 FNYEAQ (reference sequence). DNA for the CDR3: TGTGCTAGCAGCTTAAGAGCGCCGAACACCGGGGAGCTGTTTTTT. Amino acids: CASSLRAPNTGELFF.

CDR3 protein: CASSYRLAGRGGELFF. CDR3 in DNA: TGTGCCAGCAGCTATCGACTAGCGGGACGGGGCGGGGAGCTGTTTTTT. V gene TRBV5-6 combines with J gene TRBJ2-2; TRBD2 aligns across 11 bases. The CDR3 is 16 amino acids. In germline, CDR1 is SGHDT, CDR2 YYEEEE. V shed 3 bases and J 7 bases; nucleotides not matched to a gene: 8.

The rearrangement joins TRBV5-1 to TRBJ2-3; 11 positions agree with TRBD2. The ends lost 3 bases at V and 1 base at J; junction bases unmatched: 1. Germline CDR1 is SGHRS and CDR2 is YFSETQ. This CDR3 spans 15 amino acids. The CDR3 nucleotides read TGCGCCAGCAGCTATAGCGGGGGGGGCACAGATACGCAGTATTTT. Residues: CASSYSGGGTDTQYF. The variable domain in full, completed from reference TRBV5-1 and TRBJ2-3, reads KAGVTQTPRYLIKTRGQQVTLSCSPISGHRSVSWYQQTPGQGLQFLFEYFSETQRNKGNFPGRFSGRQFSNSRSEMNVSTLELGDSALYLCASSYSGGGTDTQYFGPGTRLTVL.

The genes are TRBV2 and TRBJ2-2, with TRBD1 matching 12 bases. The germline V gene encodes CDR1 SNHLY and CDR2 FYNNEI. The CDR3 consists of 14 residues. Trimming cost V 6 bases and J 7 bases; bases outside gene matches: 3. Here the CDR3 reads CASRGQGAGGELFF. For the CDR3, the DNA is TGTGCCAGCAGGGGACAGGGGGCTGGCGGGGAGCTGTTTTTT.

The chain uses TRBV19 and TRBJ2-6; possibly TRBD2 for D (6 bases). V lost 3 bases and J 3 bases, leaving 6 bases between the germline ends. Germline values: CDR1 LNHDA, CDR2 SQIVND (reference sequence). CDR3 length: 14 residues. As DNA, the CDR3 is TGTGCCAGTAGTATCGGGGGTGGGGCCAACGTCCTGACTTTC. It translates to CASSIGGGANVLTF. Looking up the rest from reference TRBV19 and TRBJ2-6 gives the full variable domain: DGGITQSPKYLFRKEGQNVTLSCEQNLNHDAMYWYRQDPGQGLRLIYYSQIVNDFQKGDIAEGYSVSREKKESFPLTVTSAQKNPTAFYLCASSIGGGANVLTFGAGSRLTVL.

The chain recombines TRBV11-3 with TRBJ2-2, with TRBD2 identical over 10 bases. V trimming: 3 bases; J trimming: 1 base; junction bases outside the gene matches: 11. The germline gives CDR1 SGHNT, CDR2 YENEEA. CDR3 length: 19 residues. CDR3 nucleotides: TGTGCCAGCAGCTTTCCCAAGCGGGAGGGCCATAAGAACACCGGGGAGCTGTTTTTT. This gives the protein CASSFPKREGHKNTGELFF.

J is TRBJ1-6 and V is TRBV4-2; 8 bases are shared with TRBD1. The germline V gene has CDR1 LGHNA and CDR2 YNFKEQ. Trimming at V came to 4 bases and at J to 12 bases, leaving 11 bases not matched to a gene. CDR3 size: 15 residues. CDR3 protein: CASSPEGQGPRPLHF. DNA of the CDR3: TGTGCCAGCAGCCCCGAAGGACAGGGCCCGAGACCCCTCCACTTT.

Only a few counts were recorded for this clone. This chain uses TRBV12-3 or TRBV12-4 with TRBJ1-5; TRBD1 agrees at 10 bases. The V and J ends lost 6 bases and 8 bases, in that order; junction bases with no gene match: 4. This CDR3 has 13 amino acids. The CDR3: CASRGQGWEPQHF. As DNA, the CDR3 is TGTGCCAGCAGGGGACAGGGGTGGGAGCCCCAGCATTTT.

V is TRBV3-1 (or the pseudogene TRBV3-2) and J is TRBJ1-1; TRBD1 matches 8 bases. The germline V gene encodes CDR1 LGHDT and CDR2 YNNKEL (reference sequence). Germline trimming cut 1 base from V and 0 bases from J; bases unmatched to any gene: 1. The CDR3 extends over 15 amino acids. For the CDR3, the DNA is TGTGCCAGCAGCCAAGGGACAGGGTTGAACACTGAAGCTTTCTTT. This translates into CASSQGTGLNTEAFF.

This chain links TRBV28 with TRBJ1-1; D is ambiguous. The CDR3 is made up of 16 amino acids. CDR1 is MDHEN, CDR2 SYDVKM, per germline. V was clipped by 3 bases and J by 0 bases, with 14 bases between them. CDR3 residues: CASSFKTASLNTEAFF. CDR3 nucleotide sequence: TGTGCCAGCAGTTTTAAAACTGCGAGTTTGAACACTGAAGCTTTCTTT.

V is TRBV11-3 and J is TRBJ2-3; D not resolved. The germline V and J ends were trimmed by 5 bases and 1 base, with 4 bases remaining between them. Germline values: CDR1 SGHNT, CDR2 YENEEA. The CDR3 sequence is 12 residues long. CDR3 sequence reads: CASSPGTDTQYF. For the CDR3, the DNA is TGTGCCAGCAGCCCGGGCACAGATACGCAGTATTTT.

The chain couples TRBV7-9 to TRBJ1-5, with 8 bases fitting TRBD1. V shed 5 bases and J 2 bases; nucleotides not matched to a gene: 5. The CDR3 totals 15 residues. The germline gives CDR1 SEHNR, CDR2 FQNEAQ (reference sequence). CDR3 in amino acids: CASSPTGEGNQPQHF. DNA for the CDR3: TGTGCCAGCAGCCCGACAGGGGAGGGCAATCAGCCCCAGCATTTT.

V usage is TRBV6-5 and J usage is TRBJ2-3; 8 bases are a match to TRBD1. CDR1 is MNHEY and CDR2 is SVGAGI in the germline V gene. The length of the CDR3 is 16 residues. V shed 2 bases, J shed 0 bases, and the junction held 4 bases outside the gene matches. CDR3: CASSYTGGSSTDTQYF. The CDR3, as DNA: TGTGCCAGCAGTTACACAGGGGGTTCTAGCACAGATACGCAGTATTTT.